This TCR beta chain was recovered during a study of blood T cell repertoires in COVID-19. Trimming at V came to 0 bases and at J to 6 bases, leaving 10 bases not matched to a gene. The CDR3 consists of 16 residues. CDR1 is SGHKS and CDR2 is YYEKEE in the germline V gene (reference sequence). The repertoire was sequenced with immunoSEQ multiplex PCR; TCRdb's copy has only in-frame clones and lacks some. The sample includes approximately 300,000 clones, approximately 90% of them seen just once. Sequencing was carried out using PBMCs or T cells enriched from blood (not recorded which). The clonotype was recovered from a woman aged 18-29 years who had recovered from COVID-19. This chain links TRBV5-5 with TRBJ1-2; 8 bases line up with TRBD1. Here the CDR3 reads CASSLEAGGGNNGYTF. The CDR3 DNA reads TGTGCCAGCAGCTTGGAGGCAGGGGGCGGCAACAATGGCTACACCTTC.